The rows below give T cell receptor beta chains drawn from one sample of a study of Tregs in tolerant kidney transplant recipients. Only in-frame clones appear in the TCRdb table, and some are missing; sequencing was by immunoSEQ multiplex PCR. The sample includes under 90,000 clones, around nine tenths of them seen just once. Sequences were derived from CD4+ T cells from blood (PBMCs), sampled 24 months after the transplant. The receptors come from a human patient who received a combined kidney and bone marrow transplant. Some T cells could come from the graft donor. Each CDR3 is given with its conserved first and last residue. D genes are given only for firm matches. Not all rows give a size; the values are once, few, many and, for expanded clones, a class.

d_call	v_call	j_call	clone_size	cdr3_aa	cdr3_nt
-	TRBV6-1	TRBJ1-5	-	CASMRTGDQPQHF	TGTGCCAGCATGAGAACAGGCGATCAGCCCCAGCATTTT
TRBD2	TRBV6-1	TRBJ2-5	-	CASMFGSGVGETQYF	TGTGCCAGCATGTTTGGCAGCGGGGTAGGAGAGACCCAGTACTTC
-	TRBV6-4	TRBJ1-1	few	CASSADRSTEAFF	TGTGCCAGCAGTGCGGACAGATCCACTGAAGCTTTCTTT
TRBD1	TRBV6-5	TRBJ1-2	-	CASSYGDRNYGYTF	TGTGCCAGCAGTTACGGGGACAGAAACTATGGCTACACCTTC
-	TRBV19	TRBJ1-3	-	CASMGLVKGVHSGNTIYF	TGTGCCAGTATGGGACTAGTAAAAGGGGTCCACTCTGGAAACACCATATATTTT
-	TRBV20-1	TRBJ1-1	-	CSAREATEAFF	TGCAGTGCACGGGAGGCCACTGAAGCTTTCTTT
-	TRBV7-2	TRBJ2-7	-	CASSLAGGRDYEQYF	TGTGCCAGCAGCTTAGCGGGGGGAAGGGACTACGAGCAGTACTTC
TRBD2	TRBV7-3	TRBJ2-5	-	CASSSGGDETQYF	TGTGCCAGCAGCTCCGGGGGGGACGAGACCCAGTACTTC
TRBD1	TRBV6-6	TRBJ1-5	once	CASSGQGARSNQPQHF	TGTGCCAGCAGTGGACAGGGGGCGCGGAGCAATCAGCCCCAGCATTTT
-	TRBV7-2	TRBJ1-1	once	CASSSRRASWGGTEAFF	TGTGCCAGCAGCTCCCGACGGGCCTCGTGGGGAGGCACTGAAGCTTTCTTT
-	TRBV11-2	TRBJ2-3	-	CASSFSGLRTDTQYF	TGTGCCAGCAGCTTCAGTGGGCTTCGCACAGATACGCAGTATTTT
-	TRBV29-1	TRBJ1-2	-	CSGVAGDYGYTF	TGCAGCGGGGTTGCGGGCGACTATGGCTACACCTTC
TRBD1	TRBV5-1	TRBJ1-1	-	CASSLRDRGAEAFF	TGCGCCAGCAGCCTCCGGGACAGGGGCGCTGAAGCTTTCTTT
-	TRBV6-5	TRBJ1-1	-	CASSYEGITEAFF	TGTGCCAGCAGTTACGAGGGTATCACTGAAGCTTTCTTT
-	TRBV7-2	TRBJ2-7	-	CASSSRRPDNRNLYEQYF	TGTGCCAGCAGCTCCAGACGCCCAGATAACAGGAATCTCTACGAGCAGTACTTC
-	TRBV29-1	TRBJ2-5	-	CSSRGVQETQYF	TGCAGTTCTCGCGGCGTCCAAGAGACCCAGTACTTC
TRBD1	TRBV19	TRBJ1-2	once	CASSPGTGNYGYTF	TGTGCCAGTAGCCCAGGGACAGGGAACTATGGCTACACCTTC
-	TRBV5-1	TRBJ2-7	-	CASSPHKGNYEQYF	TGCGCCAGCAGCCCTCACAAGGGGAACTACGAGCAGTACTTC
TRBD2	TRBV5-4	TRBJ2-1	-	CASSTDTGGYNEQFF	TGTGCCAGCAGCACGGACACGGGGGGGTACAATGAGCAGTTCTTC
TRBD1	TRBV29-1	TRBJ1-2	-	CSVEVLYRDRVYGYTF	TGCAGCGTTGAGGTTCTTTACCGTGACAGGGTCTATGGCTACACCTTC
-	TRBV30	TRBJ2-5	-	CAWSVLLEPETQYF	TGTGCCTGGAGTGTGTTGCTGGAGCCGGAGACCCAGTACTTC
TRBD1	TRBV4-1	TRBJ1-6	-	CASSQFSRGNSPLHF	TGCGCCAGCAGCCAATTTAGCAGGGGGAATTCACCCCTCCACTTT
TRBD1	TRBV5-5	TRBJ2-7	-	CASSRSGTGVYEQYF	TGTGCCAGCAGCAGATCCGGGACAGGGGTTTACGAGCAGTACTTC
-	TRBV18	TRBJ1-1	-	CASSPSGGYTEAFF	TGTGCCAGCTCACCTTCCGGGGGTTACACTGAAGCTTTCTTT
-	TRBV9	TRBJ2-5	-	CASSPRAEGLYQETQYF	TGTGCCAGCAGCCCCCGGGCGGAGGGGTTGTACCAAGAGACCCAGTACTTC
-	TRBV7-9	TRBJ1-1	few	CASSLVGLAEAFF	TGTGCCAGCAGCTTAGTGGGGCTCGCTGAAGCTTTCTTT
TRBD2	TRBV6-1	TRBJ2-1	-	CAGSDGGAHNEQFF	TGTGCCGGCAGTGACGGGGGGGCACACAATGAGCAGTTCTTC
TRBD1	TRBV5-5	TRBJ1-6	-	CASSPRTGFDSPLHF	TGTGCCAGCAGCCCAAGGACAGGTTTTGATTCCCCCCTCCACTTT
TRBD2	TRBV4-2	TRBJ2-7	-	CASSRGLALNYEQYF	TGTGCCAGCAGCCGAGGACTAGCGCTCAACTACGAGCAGTACTTC
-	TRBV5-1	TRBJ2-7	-	CASSLAASYEQYF	TGCGCCAGCAGCTTGGCCGCCAGCTACGAGCAGTACTTC
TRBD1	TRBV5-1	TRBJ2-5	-	CASSPGQGQETQYF	TGCGCCAGCAGCCCGGGACAGGGGCAAGAGACCCAGTACTTC
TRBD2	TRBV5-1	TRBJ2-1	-	CASSFPRKPTGTSGLRDEQFF	TGCGCCAGCAGCTTTCCCCGCAAGCCAACCGGGACTAGCGGGCTTCGAGATGAGCAGTTCTTC